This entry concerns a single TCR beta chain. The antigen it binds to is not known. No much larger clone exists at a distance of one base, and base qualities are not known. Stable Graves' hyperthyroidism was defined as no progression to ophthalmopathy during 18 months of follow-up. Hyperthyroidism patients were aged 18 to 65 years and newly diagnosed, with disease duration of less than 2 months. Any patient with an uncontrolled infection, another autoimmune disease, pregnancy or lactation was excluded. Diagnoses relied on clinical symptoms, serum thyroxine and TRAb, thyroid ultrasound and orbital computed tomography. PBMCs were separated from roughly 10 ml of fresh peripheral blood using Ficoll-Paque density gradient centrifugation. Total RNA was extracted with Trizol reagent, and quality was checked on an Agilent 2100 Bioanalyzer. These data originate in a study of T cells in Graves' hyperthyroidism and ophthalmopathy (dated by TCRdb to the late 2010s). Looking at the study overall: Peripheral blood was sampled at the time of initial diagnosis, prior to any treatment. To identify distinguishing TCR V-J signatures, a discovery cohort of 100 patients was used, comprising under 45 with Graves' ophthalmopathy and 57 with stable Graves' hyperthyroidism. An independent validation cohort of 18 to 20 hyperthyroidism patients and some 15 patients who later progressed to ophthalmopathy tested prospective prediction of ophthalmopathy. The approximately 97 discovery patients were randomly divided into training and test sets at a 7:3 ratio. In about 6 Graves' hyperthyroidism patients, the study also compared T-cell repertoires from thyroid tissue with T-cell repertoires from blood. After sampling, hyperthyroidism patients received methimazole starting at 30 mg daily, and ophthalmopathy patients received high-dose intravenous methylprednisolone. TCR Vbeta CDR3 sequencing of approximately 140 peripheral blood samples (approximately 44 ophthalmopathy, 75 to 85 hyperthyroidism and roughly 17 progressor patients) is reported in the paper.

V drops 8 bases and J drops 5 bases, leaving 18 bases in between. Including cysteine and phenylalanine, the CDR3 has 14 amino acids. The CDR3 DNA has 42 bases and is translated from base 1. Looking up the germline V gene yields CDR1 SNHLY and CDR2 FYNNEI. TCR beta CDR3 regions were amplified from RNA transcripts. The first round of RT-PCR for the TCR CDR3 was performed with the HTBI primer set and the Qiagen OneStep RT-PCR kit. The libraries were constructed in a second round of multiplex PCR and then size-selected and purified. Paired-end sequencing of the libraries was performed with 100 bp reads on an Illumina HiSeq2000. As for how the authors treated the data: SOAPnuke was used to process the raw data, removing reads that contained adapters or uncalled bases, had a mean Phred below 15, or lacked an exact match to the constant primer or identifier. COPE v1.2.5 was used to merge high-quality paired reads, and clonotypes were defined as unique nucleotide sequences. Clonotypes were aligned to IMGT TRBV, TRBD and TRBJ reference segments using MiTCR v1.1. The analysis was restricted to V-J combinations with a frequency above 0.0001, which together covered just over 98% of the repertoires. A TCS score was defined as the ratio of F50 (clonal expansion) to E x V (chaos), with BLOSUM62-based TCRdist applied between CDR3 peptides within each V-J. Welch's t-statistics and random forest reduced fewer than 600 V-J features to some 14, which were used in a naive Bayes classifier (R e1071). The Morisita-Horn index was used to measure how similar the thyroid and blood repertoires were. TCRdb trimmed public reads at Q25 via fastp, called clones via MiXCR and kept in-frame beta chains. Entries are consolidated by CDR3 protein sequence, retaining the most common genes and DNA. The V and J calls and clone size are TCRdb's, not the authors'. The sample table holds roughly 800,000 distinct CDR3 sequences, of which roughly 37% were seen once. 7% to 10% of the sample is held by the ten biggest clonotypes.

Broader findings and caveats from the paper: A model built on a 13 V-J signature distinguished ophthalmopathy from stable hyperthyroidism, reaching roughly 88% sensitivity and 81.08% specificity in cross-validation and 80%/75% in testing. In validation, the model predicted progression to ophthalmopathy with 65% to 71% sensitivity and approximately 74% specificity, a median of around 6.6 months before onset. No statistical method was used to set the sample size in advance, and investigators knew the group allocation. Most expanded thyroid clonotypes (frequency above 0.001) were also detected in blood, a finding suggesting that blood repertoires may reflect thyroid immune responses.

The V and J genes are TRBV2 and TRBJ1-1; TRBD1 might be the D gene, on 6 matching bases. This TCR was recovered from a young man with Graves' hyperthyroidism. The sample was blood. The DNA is TGTGCCAGCGTTGAACGGGACAAAGGGACTGAAGCTTTCTTT. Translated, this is CASVERDKGTEAFF. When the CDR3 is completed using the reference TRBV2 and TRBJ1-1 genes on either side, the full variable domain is EPEVTQTPSHQVTQMGQEVILRCVPISNHLYFYWYRQILGQKVEFLVSFYNNEISEKSEIFDDQFSVERPDGSNFTLKIRSTKLEDSAMYFCASVERDKGTEAFFGQGTRLTVV.